Listed here are 26 T cell receptor beta chains from one sample, sequenced in a study of blood T cells in healthy people across ages. Using a J-beta primer mix together with a sample-barcoded 5' primer, a second PCR was run for about 6 to 12 cycles. Via MiXCR, TCRdb re-called the 5' RACE reads, giving one row per CDR3 protein. The sample shows around 800,000 distinct CDR3 sequences, roughly 24% of them seen only once. This sample also belongs to another study, concerning T cells of mothers and their children.

Specimen: blood. The receptors were sampled from a boy aged 5-17 years in good health.

The gene calls are TRBV29-1 and TRBJ2-5, with a tentative D call TRBD1 (5 bases). Trimming left V 6 bases short and J 5 bases short, with 10 bases between. The CDR3 has 11 amino acids. In germline, CDR1 is SQVTM, CDR2 ANQGSEA. CDR3 loop: CSVKGRETQYF. For the CDR3, the DNA is TGCAGCGTCAAGGGGCGCGAGACCCAGTACTTC.

This clonotype was seen many times. The CDR3 DNA reads TGTGCCAGCAGTTACTCATGGGCGGGCCAAGAGACCCAGTACTTC. Translated: CASSYSWAGQETQYF. This sequence joins TRBV6-5 and TRBJ2-5; TRBD2 is a possible D gene (5 bases). This CDR3 comprises 15 residues. V was shortened by 0 bases and J by 1 base, with 9 bases between the two germline ends. Germline values: CDR1 MNHEY, CDR2 SVGAGI.

The chain couples TRBV12-3 or TRBV12-4 to TRBJ2-1, with 14 bases fitting TRBD2. After removal of 6 bases from V and 8 bases from J, the junction contained 6 bases not matched to a gene. The CDR3 sequence is 15 residues long. The CDR3, as DNA: TGTGCCAGCAGGGGGACTAGCGGGGGCTCGTATGAGCAGTTCTTC. This sequence encodes CASRGTSGGSYEQFF.

This clonotype has more than one count but fewer than ten. The J gene is TRBJ2-4, the V gene TRBV29-1; the D gene is possibly TRBD2 (5 bases). V lost 3 bases, J lost 5 bases, and 20 bases lay in between. This CDR3 comprises 16 residues. Germline CDR1 SQVTM, CDR2 ANQGSEA. The CDR3 DNA is TGCAGCGTTGAGGCCCTAGGAGGAGTAGGCGAAAACATTCAGTACTTC. Translation: CSVEALGGVGENIQYF.

This sequence joins TRBV20-1 and TRBJ2-2; TRBD2 matches 9 bases. Germline V gene lookup returns CDR1 DFQATT and CDR2 SNEGSKA (reference sequence). The CDR3 covers 14 residues. The ends lost 5 bases at V and 2 bases at J; junction bases unmatched: 3. The CDR3 bases are TGCAGTGCTCGACTAGCGGTCAACACCGGGGAGCTGTTTTTT. Residues: CSARLAVNTGELFF.

In its sample, this clonotype was seen a few times. The chain links TRBV5-1 to TRBJ1-5, with D possibly being TRBD1 (6 bases). The V gene lost 0 bases and the J gene lost 5 bases, with 9 bases spanning the gap. Germline V CDR1 and CDR2: SGHRS, YFSETQ. There are 14 residues in the CDR3. The CDR3 DNA sequence: TGCGCCAGCAGCTTGGGGGACACCCATCAGCCCCAGCATTTT. Protein sequence: CASSLGDTHQPQHF. Full variable domain (rest looked up from reference TRBV5-1 and TRBJ1-5): KAGVTQTPRYLIKTRGQQVTLSCSPISGHRSVSWYQQTPGQGLQFLFEYFSETQRNKGNFPGRFSGRQFSNSRSEMNVSTLELGDSALYLCASSLGDTHQPQHFGDGTRLSIL.

This clonotype was observed a few times. V gene TRBV6-1 combines with J gene TRBJ1-4; a possible D gene is TRBD1 (6 bases). Trimming left V 1 base short and J 0 bases short, with 12 bases between. This CDR3 region has 17 residues. Looked up from germline, CDR1 is MNHNS and CDR2 is SASEGT. In DNA, the CDR3 is TGTGCCAGCAGTGAAGGGGAGGGGACACCAACTAATGAAAAACTGTTTTTT. The encoded protein is CASSEGEGTPTNEKLFF.

This chain joins TRBV30 and TRBJ2-2, with D perhaps TRBD1 or TRBD2 (5 bases each). The V end lost 2 bases, the J end lost 4 bases, and 11 bases lay between the germline ends. Germline assignment: CDR1 GTSNPN and CDR2 SVGIG (reference sequence). The CDR3 is 14 residues long. The CDR3 sequence: CAWSSGTPTGELFF. The CDR3 DNA is TGTGCCTGGAGTTCCGGGACCCCCACCGGGGAGCTGTTTTTT.

This sequence joins TRBV5-1 and TRBJ2-7; 8 bases match TRBD1. Germline V gene data show CDR1 as SGHRS and CDR2 as YFSETQ. CDR3 length: 15 amino acids. V lost 4 bases and J lost 0; bases outside the gene matches: 6. In DNA form, the CDR3 reads TGCGCCAGCAGCCACCGGGACAGGAGCTCCTACGAGCAGTACTTC. It encodes CASSHRDRSSYEQYF.

This clonotype was observed a few times. At one boundary the junction diverges from the germline segment, which might be a read error. The chain recombines TRBV28 with TRBJ1-2, with TRBD1 matching over 7 bases. This CDR3 spans 15 amino acids. Germline V gene data show CDR1 as MDHEN and CDR2 as SYDVKM. The CDR3 spells CTSFASGGWDRGYTF. The CDR3 nucleotides read TGTACCAGTTTTGCTTCAGGGGGGTGGGACCGTGGCTACACCTTC.

The rearrangement links TRBV5-4 to TRBJ2-5, with 10 bases aligning to TRBD1. The V and J ends lost 0 bases and 5 bases, in that order; junction bases with no gene match: 10. The CDR3 runs to 17 residues. The V gene's germline CDR1 is SGHNT and CDR2 YYREEE (reference sequence). The CDR3 here is CASSLATDRGTLETQYF. The CDR3, as DNA: TGTGCCAGCAGCTTGGCAACGGACAGGGGGACGTTGGAGACCCAGTACTTC. Full variable domain (missing parts from reference TRBV5-4 and TRBJ2-5): ETGVTQSPTHLIKTRGQQVTLRCSSQSGHNTVSWYQQALGQGPQFIFQYYREEENGRGNFPPRFSGLQFPNYSSELNVNALELDDSALYLCASSLATDRGTLETQYFGPGTRLLVL.

This clonotype was counted a few times. The chain recombines TRBV2 with TRBJ1-4, with no clear D. The germline V gene has CDR1 SNHLY and CDR2 FYNNEI. The V and J ends lost 8 bases and 8 bases respectively, with 18 bases between them. The CDR3 is 14 residues long. CDR3 nucleotide sequence: TGTGCCAGCCGATCCTTACGGGAAGGGGAAAAACTGTTTTTT. It translates to CASRSLREGEKLFF.

This clonotype was observed a handful of times. V gene TRBV3-1 combines with J gene TRBJ2-5; 11 nucleotides align to TRBD2. The CDR3 consists of 16 residues. Germline V gives CDR1 LGHDT, CDR2 YNNKEL (reference sequence). Germline trimming cut 0 bases from V and 5 bases from J; bases unmatched to any gene: 5. The CDR3 DNA follows: TGTGCCAGCAGCCAAGATCGGAGGACTAGCGGGGAGACCCAGTACTTC. Its translation: CASSQDRRTSGETQYF.

Concerning this clonotype: One junction end disagrees with the germline gene, perhaps due to a read error. V usage is TRBV27 and J usage is TRBJ2-7, with D perhaps given as TRBD1 or TRBD2 (5 bases each). The CDR3 runs 15 residues. Germline loops: CDR1 MNHEY, CDR2 SMNVEV (reference sequence). CDR3 amino acids: CASTRPGTLLAEQSF. The CDR3 DNA sequence: TGTGCCAGTACTAGACCCGGGACCCTCCTGGCCGAGCAGTCCTTC.

V is TRBV7-2 and J is TRBJ2-5; 12 nucleotides match TRBD2. Germline CDR1 reads SGHTA; CDR2 reads FQGNSA. The CDR3 has 14 amino acids. The junction had 11 bases not matched to a gene; V was cut back by 7 bases and J by 11 bases. The CDR3 protein is CASNPSGGAGEQYF. CDR3 nucleotides: TGTGCCAGCAATCCTAGCGGGGGGGCGGGGGAGCAGTACTTC.

This chain joins TRBV7-9 and TRBJ2-3, with 16 positions matching TRBD2. There are 19 residues in the CDR3. CDR1 is SEHNR, CDR2 FQNEAQ, per germline (reference sequence). V lost 5 bases to trimming and J lost 4 bases; unmatched junction nucleotides: 12. This CDR3 is CASSTKGTSGGADPDTQYF. DNA for the CDR3: TGTGCCAGCAGCACAAAGGGGACTAGCGGGGGGGCTGATCCAGATACGCAGTATTTT.

This clonotype has only a few counts. The chain uses TRBV20-1 and TRBJ1-2; D not resolved. The CDR3 spans 13 residues. The V and J ends lost 1 base and 2 bases respectively, with 8 bases between them. In germline, CDR1 is DFQATT, CDR2 SNEGSKA (reference sequence). The CDR3 spells CSARVSANYGYTF. CDR3 coding DNA: TGCAGTGCTAGAGTTTCAGCGAACTATGGCTACACCTTC.

This clonotype was seen more than once but under ten times. The chain joins TRBV5-1 to TRBJ1-2; D gene unclear. This CDR3 has 15 amino acids. Deletions cut 3 bases from V and 7 bases from J, with 19 bases between. The germline CDR1 and CDR2 sequences are SGHRS and YFSETQ. The CDR3 DNA reads TGCGCCAGCAGCTCTGGTGACCAGACGGTGGGTGGCTACACCTTC. Protein product: CASSSGDQTVGGYTF.

In this sample, this clonotype turned up a few times. The chain is built from TRBV10-3 and TRBJ2-2; possible D gene TRBD1, 6 bases. Germline V lookup: CDR1 ENHRY, CDR2 SYGVKD. The V end lost 4 bases, the J end lost 3 bases, and 15 bases lay between the germline ends. This CDR3 comprises 16 residues. CDR3: CAISGNRDTYTGELFF. The CDR3 nucleotides read TGTGCCATCAGTGGGAACCGGGACACCTACACCGGGGAGCTGTTTTTT.

This clonotype was recorded only once. This rearrangement joins TRBV20-1 to TRBJ2-7; 7 bases are a match to TRBD1. The J call may be mistaken, given a closer DNA end match to TRBJ2-1. From germline, CDR1 is DFQATT and CDR2 SNEGSKA (reference sequence). CDR3 length equals 13 residues. CDR3 residues: CSAWSGGRNEQFF. The CDR3 nucleotides are TGCAGTGCCTGGTCAGGGGGTAGGAATGAGCAGTTCTTC.

The sample holds a few counts of this clonotype. This chain joins TRBV5-1 and TRBJ1-4; 7 bases align to TRBD1. Germline V CDR1 and CDR2: SGHRS, YFSETQ. The CDR3 is made up of 17 amino acids. J was trimmed by 1 base and V by 4 bases; bases with no gene match: 10. This CDR3 is CASSLGQLSLTNEKLFF. CDR3 nucleotides: TGCGCCAGCAGCCTGGGACAGCTATCCTTAACTAATGAAAAACTGTTTTTT.

This clonotype has just a few counts. The rearrangement links TRBV3-1 to TRBJ1-2; D might be TRBD1 (5 bases). Germline values: CDR1 LGHDT, CDR2 YNNKEL (reference sequence). This CDR3 has 14 residues. The germline V and J ends were trimmed by 0 bases and 10 bases, with 15 bases remaining between them. The CDR3 DNA follows: TGTGCCAGCAGCCAAGAGGGCCCAGGGATCGTCTACACCTTC. As protein: CASSQEGPGIVYTF.

This clonotype was recorded a few times. V is TRBV28 and J is TRBJ2-1, with 10 positions matching TRBD2. There are 16 residues in the CDR3. Per the germline V gene, CDR1 is MDHEN and CDR2 is SYDVKM. V lost 4 bases and J lost 8; bases outside the gene matches: 11. The DNA of the CDR3 is TGTGCCAGCAGTTATTGGGGGAGCGGGGGGGCCTATGAGCAGTTCTTC. It translates to CASSYWGSGGAYEQFF.

Details on this clonotype: Germline and junction disagree at one end, which may indicate a read error. The gene calls are TRBV7-8 and TRBJ2-1; D is uncertain. CDR3 length equals 18 residues. Germline V CDR1 and CDR2: SGHVS, FQNEAQ. CDR3 in DNA: TGTGCCGGCAGCCTTATGCAATGGATCCTAGAACTTCGCGCGGAGCAGTTCTTC. It specifies CAGSLMQWILELRAEQFF. Complete variable domain (other parts from reference TRBV7-8 and TRBJ2-1): GAGVSQSPRYKVAKRGQDVALRCDPISGHVSLFWYQQALGQGPEFLTYFQNEAQLDKSGLPSDRFFAERPEGSVSTLKIQRTQQEDSAVYLCAGSLMQWILELRAEQFFGPGTRLTVL.

CDR3 sequence (DNA): TGTGCCAGCAGGTGGGGAAAGACCCAGTACTTC. Translated, it gives CASRWGKTQYF. The chain carries TRBV6-5 and TRBJ2-5; D is uncertain. Germline CDR1 and CDR2: MNHEY and SVGAGI. Trimming removed 6 bases at V and 6 bases at J, with 8 bases between. The CDR3 loop spans 11 amino acids.

The rearrangement uses TRBV27 and TRBJ1-1, with TRBD1 matching 7 bases. This CDR3 has 13 amino acids. Germline V gene data show CDR1 as MNHEY and CDR2 as SMNVEV (reference sequence). V lost 5 bases, J lost 7 bases, and 7 bases stayed unmatched. The CDR3 spells CASSPGTAVEAFF. The DNA of the CDR3 is TGTGCCAGCAGTCCCGGGACAGCGGTTGAAGCTTTCTTT.